This T cell receptor beta chain was obtained from a study of T cells in localized non-small cell lung cancer (dated by TCRdb to 2018 to 2020). With regard to the full study: The study examined T cell repertoires in approximately 240 patients with early-stage NSCLC and compared tumors with uninvolved tumor-adjacent lungs. The cohort was made up of some 240 treatment-naive NSCLC patients whose localized lung tumors had been resected. NSCLC patients had a mean age of roughly 66 years, and fewer than 150 were male and around 110 female.

Concerning this clone itself: The antigen it recognizes is unknown. Base qualities are not recorded, but no much larger clone differs from it by a single base.

At diagnosis, peripheral blood, uninvolved tumor-adjacent lung and tumor were collected and stored as a combination of fresh-frozen and FFPE material. Blood samples were analyzed as peripheral blood mononuclear cells for TCR repertoire profiling. TCR beta CDR3 regions were sequenced from DNA using the immunoSEQ Assay. The paper's data handling went like this. To compute T cell density, TCR beta template counts were normalized to usable DNA, which was estimated by amplifying housekeeping genes. Richness was estimated using the preseqR package, with extrapolation to 400,000 templates for PBMC samples and to 120,000 templates for tissue samples. Clonality was defined by subtracting Pielou's evenness from one. To identify tissue-enriched TCRs, differential abundance testing was run on productive amino-acid clonotypes with a minimum total count of 5 and an alpha of 0.1. The Jaccard Index and the Morisita Overlap Index were used to measure repertoire overlap between compartments. TCR beta CDR3s were clustered by GLIPH together with public tetramer-defined viral CDR3s, and at least three viral sequences plus V-gene enrichment were required for viral motifs. As stored in TCRdb, this immuneACCESS dataset retains in-frame rearrangements with V and J assigned. A fraction of the clones does not appear; measured against another copy, unresolved V genes explain less than half of the discrepancy, and the remainder lacks a known reason. That table gives V, J and clone size, and the DNA gave D and trimming. This sample holds about 70,000 clones; 86% were observed only once. The ten largest clones capture around a fifth of the sample.

What the research found in general, with its limitations: A median of roughly 60 of the top 100 tumor clones turned up in the paired uninvolved adjacent lung, and some 27 of those clones also ranked among the top 100 of that same adjacent lung. Because multi-region sequencing of the tumors was not done, intratumor heterogeneity could not be ruled out. Since the design was exploratory, TCR variables were selected using unadjusted p-values with no false-discovery rate correction. The highest T cell clonality was observed in uninvolved tumor-adjacent lung, where clonality exceeded that of tumor, suggesting that antigenic responses were more focused in uninvolved tumor-adjacent lung. Higher blood T cell density associated with longer overall survival, while higher adjacent-lung clonality associated with shorter survival.

This receptor was identified in a male donor older than 55 with stage III squamous cell lung carcinoma. The source was peripheral blood, collected before any cancer treatment.

The CDR3 sequence is CASSIRSDTEAFF. Here is the DNA: TGTGCCAGTAGTATTCGAAGTGACACTGAAGCTTTCTTT. The V and J segments used are TRBV19 and TRBJ1-1, with the D segment identity uncertain. V sheds 3 bases and J sheds 3 bases, leaving 8 bases between their ends. The CDR3 contains 13 residues, cysteine and phenylalanine counted. Kept here is only the CDR3 DNA, which spans 39 bases and is read in frame from base 1. In the germline V gene (reference sequence), CDR1 corresponds to LNHDA and CDR2 to SQIVND.